The clone carrying this T cell receptor beta chain was observed a handful of times. CDR3 length: 16 amino acids. CDR1 and CDR2 (germline): LNHDA, SQIVND (reference sequence). V gave up 4 bases and J gave up 1 base; unmatched junction bases: 6. This sample is part of a study of T cells after yellow fever vaccination. TCRdb re-derived calls from the 5' RACE reads in MiXCR, one entry per CDR3 protein. The data hold hundreds of thousands of distinct CDR3 sequences, with around an eighth observed a single time. This TCR was sampled from a man aged 25 to 45 who received the YFV17D yellow fever vaccine. The starting material was PBMCs, obtained on the day of the yellow fever booster vaccination. This chain connects TRBV19 to TRBJ2-1; 8 bases map to TRBD1. DNA for the CDR3: TGTGCCAGTAGTAAGAGGAGACAGGGGTCCTACAATGAGCAGTTCTTC. It translates to CASSKRRQGSYNEQFF.